The TCR beta chain under discussion was sequenced for a study of PD-L1 blockade in urothelial cancer. About the research overall: At some point between 2014 and 2016 therapy began: atezolizumab 1,200 mg intravenously every 3 weeks.

Unmatched junction bases numbered 8, after V lost 6 bases and J lost 7 bases. The CDR3 length is 14 residues. Germline CDR1 MDHEN, CDR2 SYDVKM. Here immunoSEQ multiplex PCR was the method, and the copy in TCRdb shows in-frame clones only, minus some. The sample comprises about 49,000 clones, 79% of which are singletons, and roughly 10% rests with the top ten. As to time point: pretreatment peripheral blood. V is TRBV28 and J is TRBJ1-4; TRBD1 aligns across 7 bases. The specimen comprised PBMCs, sampled around atezolizumab (anti-PD-L1) treatment. This sequence originates from a man between 70 and 80 years old with urothelial cancer. CDR3 coding DNA: TGTGCCAGCAGATTCAGGGGGTTGGGTGAAAAACTGTTTTTT. This encodes CASRFRGLGEKLFF.